These 23 T cell receptor beta chains came from one sample sequenced in a study of tumor-infiltrating lymphocytes in primary liver carcinoma. The blood RNA (from unsorted whole blood) was obtained, and germline DNA was also extracted. Making TCR beta cDNA involved roughly 0.55 ug total RNA and a constant-region primer. Employing slightly modified ARM-PCR, three nested multiplex PCR rounds were run, and these gave rise to the TCR beta libraries. Forward primers for TRBV1-TRBV30 and a C-beta reverse primer served the first two PCR rounds, at 10 cycles each. In TCRdb, the multiplex PCR reads were re-called with MiXCR into one record per CDR3 protein. The data hold 300,000 to 350,000 distinct CDR3 sequences, with more than 55% observed a single time. The sequenced sample consisted of peripheral blood. These TCRs come from a woman under 40 with primary liver carcinoma and hepatitis B virus infection.

This clonotype was counted many times. The chain joins TRBV29-1 to TRBJ2-2, with D unclear. V dropped 7 bases and J dropped 0 bases, with 9 bases sitting between them. The CDR3 length is 13 residues. Germline V gene data show CDR1 as SQVTM and CDR2 as ANQGSEA. CDR3 sequence (DNA): TGCAGCGCCCAACCATCGAACACCGGGGAGCTGTTTTTT. Its translation is CSAQPSNTGELFF.

This clonotype appeared a few times. It may be a read error: a sequence one base away is much more abundant. This chain links TRBV29-1 with TRBJ2-5, with D possibly being TRBD1 (5 bases). The V end lost 6 bases, the J end lost 4 bases, and 15 bases lay between the germline ends. CDR3 length equals 13 residues. In germline, CDR1 is SQVTM, CDR2 ANQGSEA. The CDR3 is CSVNLGPTETQYF. The CDR3 nucleotides are TGCAGCGTCAACCTGGGGCCCACAGAGACCCAGTACTTC.

This clonotype was seen more than once but under ten times. The rearrangement joins TRBV7-8 to TRBJ2-2; perhaps TRBD1 as D (6 bases). Trimming took 4 bases from V and 3 from J, leaving 12 bases between them. This CDR3 region has 15 residues. Germline V gene sequence: CDR1 SGHVS, CDR2 FQNEAQ. DNA for the CDR3: TGTGCCAGCAGCTCCTTGGACAGTTACACCGGGGAGCTGTTTTTT. Protein product: CASSSLDSYTGELFF.

This clonotype was seen a few times. The V call is TRBV12-3 or TRBV12-4, the J call TRBJ1-1; no clear D. Trimming removed 3 bases at V and 3 bases at J, with 2 bases between. The CDR3 runs to 11 residues. CDR3 in amino acids: CASSLHTEAFF. CDR3 in DNA: TGTGCCAGCAGTTTGCACACTGAAGCTTTCTTT.

A word on this clonotype: The junction differs from germline at one of its ends, possibly a read error. The CDR3 protein is CANSAGARTDTQYF. The CDR3 region has the DNA TGCGCCAACAGTGCCGGGGCTCGCACAGATACGCAGTATTTT. The chain couples TRBV10-2 to TRBJ2-3; either TRBD1 or TRBD2 may supply D (5 bases each). CDR1 is WSHSY, CDR2 SAAADI, per germline. The CDR3 extends over 14 amino acids.

The chain couples TRBV7-9 to TRBJ2-1; 14 bases line up with TRBD2. The CDR3 is 16 amino acids. The germline V gene encodes CDR1 SEHNR and CDR2 FQNEAQ (reference sequence). The ends lost 3 bases at V and 8 bases at J; junction bases unmatched: 6. CDR3 in DNA: TGTGCCAGCAGCTTGGGGACTAGCGGGAGTCTAGATGAGCAGTTCTTC. Amino acids: CASSLGTSGSLDEQFF.

V usage is TRBV9 and J usage is TRBJ2-3, with D hard to call. This CDR3 comprises 10 residues. The germline V gene encodes CDR1 SGDLS and CDR2 YYNGEE. V lost 6 bases, J lost 8 bases, and 7 bases lay in between. CDR3 region: CASKKGTQYF. In DNA, the CDR3 is TGTGCCAGCAAAAAGGGTACGCAGTATTTT.

The chain joins TRBV5-5 to TRBJ2-1; D perhaps matches TRBD2 (7 bases). Deletions cut 4 bases from V and 9 bases from J, with 17 bases between. Germline CDR1 and CDR2: SGHKS and YYEKEE (reference sequence). The CDR3 loop spans 14 amino acids. CDR3 nucleotide sequence: TGTGCCAGCAGCCCTCCGCGGGGGCGGGGTGAGCAGTTCTTC. It is translated as CASSPPRGRGEQFF.

Of note for this clonotype: An end of the junction differs from the germline gene, which may be a read error. The chain joins TRBV11-3 to TRBJ1-5, with D possibly TRBD1 on 6 matching bases. Germline V gives CDR1 SGHNT, CDR2 YENEEA. This CDR3 has 15 residues. The CDR3 protein is CDSSLGGRENRPQRF. Here the CDR3 DNA reads TGTGACAGCAGCTTAGGGGGTAGGGAAAATCGGCCCCAGCGTTTT.

Concerning this clonotype: The conserved phenylalanine or tryptophan is not found at the CDR3 terminus, so this likely reflects a read error. This chain uses TRBV5-5 with TRBJ1-6; D is uncertain. The germline gives CDR1 SGHKS, CDR2 YYEKEE (reference sequence). The CDR3 extends over 12 amino acids. CDR3 sequence: CASSLVNSPLHS. CDR3 DNA sequence: TGTGCCAGCAGCTTGGTTAATTCACCACTCCACTCT.

This clonotype was counted many times. V usage is TRBV6-5 and J usage is TRBJ2-7, with 7 bases aligning to TRBD2. CDR3 length: 12 amino acids. V was clipped by 8 bases and J by 4 bases; unmatched bases: 5. The germline V gene encodes CDR1 MNHEY and CDR2 SVGAGI. The CDR3: CASGIGGYEQYF. The CDR3 DNA reads as TGTGCCAGCGGGATCGGGGGGTACGAGCAGTACTTC.

The chain joins TRBV29-1 to TRBJ2-7, with 7 nucleotides matching TRBD1. Germline loops: CDR1 SQVTM, CDR2 ANQGSEA. There are 13 residues in the CDR3. Trimming removed 7 bases from V and 5 bases from J; junction bases left unmatched: 11. For the CDR3, the DNA is TGCAGCGCCGGAAGACAGGGAACCAACGAGCAGTACTTC. Translating it yields CSAGRQGTNEQYF.

This clonotype was detected a few times. J is TRBJ1-6 and V is TRBV11-2; no clear D. Germline CDR1 is SGHAT and CDR2 is FQNNGV. The V and J ends lost 7 bases and 7 bases respectively, with 11 bases between them. The CDR3 length is 13 residues. This CDR3 reads CASISGQNSPLHF. For the CDR3, the DNA is TGTGCCAGCATTTCGGGCCAGAATTCACCCCTCCACTTT.

This clonotype was observed many times. The rearrangement joins TRBV12-3 or TRBV12-4 to TRBJ2-1; 7 bases line up with TRBD1. J gave up 0 bases and V 8 bases, and 4 bases lay outside the gene matches. The CDR3 is 14 amino acids. The CDR3: CASGWDSSYNEQFF. CDR3 nucleotides: TGTGCCAGCGGCTGGGACAGCTCCTACAATGAGCAGTTCTTC.

This clonotype was recorded at least ten times. The V and J genes are TRBV29-1 and TRBJ2-2; 7 positions match TRBD2. The germline V gene has CDR1 SQVTM and CDR2 ANQGSEA. J was trimmed by 1 base and V by 6 bases; bases with no gene match: 2. The CDR3 is 13 residues long. DNA for the CDR3: TGCAGCGTCCCTAGCGGGAACACCGGGGAGCTGTTTTTT. Residues: CSVPSGNTGELFF.

The V and J genes are TRBV10-1 and TRBJ2-5; the D is unclear. The CDR3 totals 15 residues. Looked up from germline, CDR1 is WNHNN and CDR2 is SYGVQD (reference sequence). V dropped 6 bases and J dropped 0 bases, with 14 bases sitting between them. The CDR3 loop reads CASSKGGSNQETQYF. The CDR3 nucleotides are TGCGCCAGCAGCAAAGGTGGTAGCAACCAAGAGACCCAGTACTTC.

About this clonotype itself: A read error may explain this, as a much larger clone is one base away. The chain combines TRBV4-2 with TRBJ2-5; D may match TRBD1 or TRBD2 (5 bases each). The CDR3 runs 15 residues. Germline CDR1 reads LGHNA; CDR2 reads YNFKEQ. CDR3 in DNA: TGTGCCAGCAGCCAAGTAGAAGGGACCTCGGGGACCCGGTACTTC. Encoded protein: CASSQVEGTSGTRYF.

A remark on this clonotype: This is likely a read error, given that the CDR3 carries no conserved phenylalanine or tryptophan at its end. This chain links TRBV11-2 with TRBJ2-3; no clear D. Germline V gene lookup returns CDR1 SGHAT and CDR2 FQNNGV. Trimming took off 2 bases at V and 6 bases at J, with 12 bases between the two ends. This CDR3 has 14 amino acids. CDR3 nucleotide sequence: TGTGCCAGCAGCTTAACACGGGTTGGGGATACGCAGTATTCT. Translating it yields CASSLTRVGDTQYS.

This clonotype was seen only a few times. This chain joins TRBV10-3 and TRBJ1-1, with 7 bases aligning to TRBD1. CDR1 is ENHRY, CDR2 SYGVKD, per germline. This CDR3 region has 15 residues. V dropped 6 bases and J dropped 10; count of bases not matched to a gene: 17. CDR3: CAISQGGGQEDGAFF. The CDR3 region has the DNA TGTGCCATCAGCCAAGGGGGCGGACAGGAAGATGGAGCTTTCTTT.

Note on this clonotype: This could be a read error, since a much larger clone is one nucleotide away. This chain uses TRBV6-2 or TRBV6-3 with TRBJ2-7; D could derive from TRBD1 or TRBD2 (5 bases each). CDR1 and CDR2 (germline): MNHEY, SVGEGT. The CDR3 spans 14 residues. CDR3 amino acids: CAGSRSGTTPQGYF. In nucleotides, the CDR3 is TGTGCCGGCAGCCGGTCCGGGACGACACCTCAGGGGTACTTC.

Comments on this clonotype: A single base separates this from a much larger clone, so it may be a read error. The chain's CDR3 is CASSQEKSLNEQSF. In DNA, the CDR3 is TGCGCCAGCAGCCAAGAGAAGTCGCTCAATGAGCAGTCCTTC. This chain uses TRBV4-3 with TRBJ2-1; D gene ambiguous. The CDR3 loop spans 14 amino acids. Looked up from germline, CDR1 is LGHNA and CDR2 is YSLEER.

In regard to this clonotype: A much larger clone is a single base away; this may be a read error. V gene TRBV29-1 combines with J gene TRBJ1-2; D remains unclear. Germline V gives CDR1 SQVTM, CDR2 ANQGSEA. The CDR3 spans 11 residues. The CDR3 loop is CRVELANGYTF. As DNA, the CDR3 is TGCAGAGTTGAATTAGCAAATGGCTACACCTTC.

The rearrangement uses TRBV28 and TRBJ2-3; D not resolved. The CDR3 loop spans 15 amino acids. From germline, CDR1 is MDHEN and CDR2 SYDVKM. V lost 2 bases and J lost 8, with 17 bases in between. This CDR3 is CASSLVGSGVGTQYF. The CDR3 DNA reads TGTGCCAGCAGTTTAGTGGGATCGGGTGTCGGTACGCAGTATTTT.